This T cell receptor (beta chain) was sequenced during a study of T cell responses to AZD1222 COVID-19 vaccine. Study-wide findings and caveats: Nearly half of spike-specific TCRs reportedly target variant regions that are unmutated in the B.1.351 and B.1.1.7 variants.

Germline CDR1 reads SGHAT; CDR2 reads FQDESV (reference sequence). CDR3 length equals 15 residues. Losses at the gene ends were 5 bases for V and 4 bases for J; bases not matched to a gene: 8. Produced via immunoSEQ multiplex PCR; TCRdb's table is partial and in-frame only. The sample has 160,000 or so clones; 85% to 90% are singletons. In the case of this clone: Its antigen is undetermined.

The specimen was peripheral blood, collected 28 days after the second dose of the MenACWY control vaccine. This sequence joins TRBV11-1 and TRBJ1-3; 7 bases are a match to TRBD1. This receptor was taken from an adult who received the MenACWY meningococcal vaccine as a control. The CDR3 DNA reads as TGTGCCAGCAGCCGCATGACAGGGATCGGAAACACCATATATTTT. Translated: CASSRMTGIGNTIYF.